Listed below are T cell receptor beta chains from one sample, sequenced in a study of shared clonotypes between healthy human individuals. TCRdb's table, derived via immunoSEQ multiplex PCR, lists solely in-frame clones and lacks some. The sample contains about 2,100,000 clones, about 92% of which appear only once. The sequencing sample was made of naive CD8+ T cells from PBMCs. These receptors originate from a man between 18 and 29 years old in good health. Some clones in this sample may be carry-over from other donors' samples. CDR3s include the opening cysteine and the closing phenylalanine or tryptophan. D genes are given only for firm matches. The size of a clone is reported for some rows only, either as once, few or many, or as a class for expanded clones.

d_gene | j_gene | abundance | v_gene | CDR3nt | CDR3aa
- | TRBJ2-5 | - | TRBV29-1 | TGCAGCGTACTCAGGGGATTCCAAGAGACCCAGTACTTC | CSVLRGFQETQYF
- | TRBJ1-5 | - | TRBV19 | TGTGCCAGTAGTGGGGCAGGGGCGAGCAATCAGCCCCAGCATTTT | CASSGAGASNQPQHF
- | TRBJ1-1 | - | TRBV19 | TGTGCCAGTAACACGCTGGGGGACGTCGCTTTCTTT | CASNTLGDVAFF
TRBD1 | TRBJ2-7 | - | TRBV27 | TGTGCCAGCAGTTATATAGGGGGCTTGTCCTACGAGCAGTACTTC | CASSYIGGLSYEQYF
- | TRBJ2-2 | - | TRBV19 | TGTGCCAGTAGTATAGACGTTTCCGGGGAGCTGTTTTTT | CASSIDVSGELFF
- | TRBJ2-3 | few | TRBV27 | TGTGCCAGCAGTTTATTGGGGAGCACAGATACGCAGTATTTT | CASSLLGSTDTQYF
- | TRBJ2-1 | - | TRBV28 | TGTGCCAGCTCGAGGAATACCTACAATGAGCAGTTCTTC | CASSRNTYNEQFF
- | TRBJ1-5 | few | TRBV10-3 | TGTGCCATCAGTATACCGGGTCAGCCCCAGCATTTT | CAISIPGQPQHF
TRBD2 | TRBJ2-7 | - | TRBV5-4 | TGTGCCAGCAGCGAAAGGACTAGCGGCTCCTACGAGCAGTACTTC | CASSERTSGSYEQYF
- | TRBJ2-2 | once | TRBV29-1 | TGCAGCGCCCTCTGGGGGAGAGGCACCGGGGAGCTGTTTTTT | CSALWGRGTGELFF
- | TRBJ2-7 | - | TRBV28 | TGTGCCAGCAGCCTACCCAGGGAAGTCTACGAGCAGTACTTC | CASSLPREVYEQYF
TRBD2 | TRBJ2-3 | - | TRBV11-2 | TGTGCCAGCAGCGTCGGGACTAGTAGCGCAGATACGCAGTATTTT | CASSVGTSSADTQYF
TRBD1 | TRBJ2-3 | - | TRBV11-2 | TGTGCCAGCAGCAGCACAGGGGTTGGCACAGATACGCAGTATTTT | CASSSTGVGTDTQYF
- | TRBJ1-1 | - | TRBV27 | TGTGCCAGCAGAGACTCTGGGGGGCGGACTGAAGCTTTCTTT | CASRDSGGRTEAFF
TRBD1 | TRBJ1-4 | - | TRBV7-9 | TGTGCCAGCAGCTTAGGGCACAGGGGCGGCGATGAAAAACTGTTTTTT | CASSLGHRGGDEKLFF
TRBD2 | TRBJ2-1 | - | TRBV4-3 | TGCGCCAGCAGCCACGAACGTTATGCGGGAGGGCCTAATGAGCAGTTCTTC | CASSHERYAGGPNEQFF
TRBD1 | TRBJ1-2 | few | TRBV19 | TGTGCCAGTAGTACCCGGACAGGGCATGGCTACACCTTC | CASSTRTGHGYTF
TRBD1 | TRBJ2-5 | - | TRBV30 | TGTGCCTGGAGCCGGACAGGCCCCCAAGAGACCCAGTACTTC | CAWSRTGPQETQYF
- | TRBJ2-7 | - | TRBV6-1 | TGTGCCAGCAGTGAAATGCGCTATTTCTACGAGCAGTACTTC | CASSEMRYFYEQYF
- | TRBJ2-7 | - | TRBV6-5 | TGTGCCAGCAGTCCCTCGTCCTACTACGAGCAGTACTTC | CASSPSSYYEQYF
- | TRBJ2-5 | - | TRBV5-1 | TGCGCCAGCAGCTTGTACCGGGAAGAGACCCAGTACTTC | CASSLYREETQYF
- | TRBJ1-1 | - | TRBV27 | TGTGCCAGCAGTTACACAGGGCTCCCTGAAGCTTTCTTT | CASSYTGLPEAFF
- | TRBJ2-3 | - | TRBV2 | TGTGCCAGCCCCCGGGTGGAGGACACAGATACGCAGTATTTT | CASPRVEDTDTQYF
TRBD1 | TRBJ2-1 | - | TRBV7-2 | TGTGCCAGCAGCTTAGACAGGGGAAACTACAATGAGCAGTTCTTC | CASSLDRGNYNEQFF
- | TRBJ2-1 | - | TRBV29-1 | TGCAGCGTGGACTTCATTGGGCGGTGGGATGAGCAGTTCTTC | CSVDFIGRWDEQFF
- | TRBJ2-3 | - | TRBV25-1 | TGTGCCAGCAGTGAAATAAGCGGTGGAACAGATACGCAGTATTTT | CASSEISGGTDTQYF
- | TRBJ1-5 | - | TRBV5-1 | TGCGCCAGCAGCCCGGAGAGGGGTACGAATCAGCCCCAGCATTTT | CASSPERGTNQPQHF
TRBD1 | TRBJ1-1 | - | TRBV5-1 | TGCGCCAGCAGCTTGGGGGGACAGGGTTTTACTGAAGCTTTCTTT | CASSLGGQGFTEAFF
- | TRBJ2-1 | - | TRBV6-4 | TGTGCCAGCAGTGAAGAGAAGGGCGGGCTGAGCTCCTACAATGAGCAGTTCTTC | CASSEEKGGLSSYNEQFF
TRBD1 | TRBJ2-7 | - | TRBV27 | TGTGCCAGCAGTCTCCCCCCGGGACAGGGGGCCTACGAGCAGTACTTC | CASSLPPGQGAYEQYF
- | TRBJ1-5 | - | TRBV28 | TGTGCCAGCAGTTTATTTGGGGATCAGCCCCAGCATTTT | CASSLFGDQPQHF
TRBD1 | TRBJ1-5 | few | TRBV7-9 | TGTGCCAGCAGCCCGAGGACAGGAGATCAGCCCCAGCATTTT | CASSPRTGDQPQHF
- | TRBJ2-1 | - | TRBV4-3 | TGCGCCAGCACCTACACGACTAGAAGGGTCAATGAGCAGTTCTTC | CASTYTTRRVNEQFF
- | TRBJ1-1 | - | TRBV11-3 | TGTGCCAGCAGCGGGGGGCCTGTTGCTTTCTTT | CASSGGPVAFF
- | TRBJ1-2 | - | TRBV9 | TGTGCCAGCAGCGTTCATGGTTCGGGGAAAAGTTATGGCTACACCTTC | CASSVHGSGKSYGYTF
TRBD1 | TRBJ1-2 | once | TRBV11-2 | TGTGCCAGCAGTTTAGGCCAGGGGGACTATGGCTACACCTTC | CASSLGQGDYGYTF
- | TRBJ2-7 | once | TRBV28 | TGTGCCAGCAGTGGGACCGTCTACGAGCAGTACTTC | CASSGTVYEQYF
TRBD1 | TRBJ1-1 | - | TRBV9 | TGTGCCAGCAGCTTAAACCGGGACAGGGGTATGAACACTGAAGCTTTCTTT | CASSLNRDRGMNTEAFF
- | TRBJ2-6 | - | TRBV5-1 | TGCGCCAGCAGCTTGAGAACAGGAAGCTCTGGGGCCAACGTCCTGACTTTC | CASSLRTGSSGANVLTF
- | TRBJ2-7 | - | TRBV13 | TGTGCCAGCAGCTTAGGTTCTGGGCCGATCTACGAGCAGTACTTC | CASSLGSGPIYEQYF
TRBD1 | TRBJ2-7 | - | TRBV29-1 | TGCAGCGTTGAAGATCTTCAGGGGGCAGGTGAGCAGTACTTC | CSVEDLQGAGEQYF
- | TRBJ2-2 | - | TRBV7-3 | TGTGCCAGCAGCTTAACTATGGGAACCGGGGAGCTGTTTTTT | CASSLTMGTGELFF
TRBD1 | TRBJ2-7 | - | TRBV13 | TGTGCCAGCAGCTGGGACAGGGGCGGCTACGAGCAGTACTTC | CASSWDRGGYEQYF
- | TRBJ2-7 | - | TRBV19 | TGTGCCAGTAGTATAAGTTACGCGGGGTTCACCTACGAGCAGTACTTC | CASSISYAGFTYEQYF
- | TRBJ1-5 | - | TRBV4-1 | TGCGCCAGCAGCCTCGGGGCCGTGGGGGGCAATCAGCCCCAGCATTTT | CASSLGAVGGNQPQHF